The entry below gives a single T cell receptor beta chain sequence along with its context. The antigen is not known. This sample is part of a study of siplizumab effects on memory and regulatory T cells. Germline V lookup: CDR1 SEHNR, CDR2 FQNEAQ (reference sequence). Trimming took 4 bases from V and 4 from J; bases not matched to a gene: 8. This CDR3 comprises 15 residues. Study-wide results and limits: Unstimulated subsets captured only a minor fraction of alloreactive clones. No naive or memory phenotype could be assigned to roughly 80-95% of proliferating clones. Siplizumab cultures yielded proliferating Tregs whose suppressive function was not confirmed.

Sequencing used immunoSEQ multiplex PCR; TCRdb keeps in-frame clones, though not all of them. The table lists some 100,000 clones, 80% to 95% of them singletons. The gene calls are TRBV7-9 and TRBJ1-2; TRBD1 matches 8 bases. This TCR came from a human donor in good health. Some clones in this sample may be carry-over from other donors' samples. Sequenced sample: CD4+ T cells sorted from blood. The DNA for the CDR3 is TGTGCCAGCAGCTCGGACGGCCAGGGGGCCTATGGCTACACCTTC. Protein sequence: CASSSDGQGAYGYTF.